This record looks at one T cell receptor beta chain sequence and its context. Germline V CDR1 and CDR2: LGHNA, YNFKEQ. Trimming took 0 bases from V and 5 from J, leaving 16 bases between them. The CDR3 sequence is 16 residues long. In the original analysis: Amplification of reference gene primers was used by the study to estimate nucleated cell counts. Libraries were prepared by immunoSEQ multiplex PCR; TCRdb keeps only in-frame clonotypes and omits some of them. For V, J and clone size, that table is used; D and trimming come from the DNA. The top ten clones hold around 5% of a sample with approximately 77,000 clones, 75% to 90% of them seen once. This record comes from a study of blood T cell repertoires in COVID-19. Study-level information: Samples taken during acute and convalescent COVID-19 were collected in the United States, Italy and Spain. Sources were T cells, B-cell-depleted T cells, or PBMCs; the material itself was cDNA or gDNA.

The sequenced sample consisted of peripheral blood. The clonotype was recovered from a woman aged 65 to 85 with acute or convalescent COVID-19. The rearrangement uses TRBV4-2 and TRBJ2-5; D remains unclear. The CDR3 protein is CASSQDYADPFETQYF. The CDR3 DNA is TGTGCCAGCAGCCAAGATTACGCAGATCCATTTGAGACCCAGTACTTC.